This T cell receptor (beta chain) appears in the sequencing data of a study of blood T cell repertoires in COVID-19. Germline values: CDR1 LNHDA, CDR2 SQIVND (reference sequence). The CDR3 covers 16 residues. V shed 0 bases and J shed 7 bases, with 16 bases lying between them. In the study's own analysis: Nucleated cell number was recorded as an estimate derived from reference gene primer amplification. Clones were read by immunoSEQ multiplex PCR, and TCRdb kept only the in-frame ones, dropping some. V and J calls and clone size are copied from that table; D and trimming were computed from the DNA. The data contain hundreds of thousands of clones, approximately 88% of them singletons.

Sequencing input: peripheral blood. This receptor was taken from a woman aged 30 to 39 with COVID-19, enrolled during active disease. The rearrangement joins TRBV19 to TRBJ1-5, with D perhaps matching TRBD1 (5 bases). The CDR3 DNA sequence: TGTGCCAGTAGTATAGATCAGCAGGGAAAGTACCAGCCCCAGCATTTT. Its translation: CASSIDQQGKYQPQHF.